A selection of T cell receptor beta chains follows, all from one sample in a study of T cell responses to AZD1222 COVID-19 vaccine. Some clones are missing from TCRdb's copy, which holds only in-frame ones; the method was immunoSEQ multiplex PCR. The repertoire holds 130,000 to 150,000 clones, with approximately 94% as singletons. The input for sequencing was peripheral blood, taken on day 0 of AZD1222 vaccination. Source of these receptors: an adult in good health. Each CDR3 is given with its conserved first and last residue. A D gene is named only where the DNA matches it firmly. Only some rows state a clone size, as once, few, many or a class for expanded clones.

cdr3_length j_call v_call d_call clone_size cdr3_nt cdr3_aa
14 TRBJ1-6 TRBV30 . few TGTGCCTGGGACCGGGGGGGCTATAATTCACCCCTCCACTTT CAWDRGGYNSPLHF
18 TRBJ2-3 TRBV6-2/TRBV6-3 TRBD1 . TGTGCCAGCAGTCTCCTCCCGGGACAGGGACTTAGCACAGATACGCAGTATTTT CASSLLPGQGLSTDTQYF
15 TRBJ1-2 TRBV3-1/TRBV3-2 . . TGTGCCAGCAGCCTATCCTCCGGGACGAACTATGGCTACACCTTC CASSLSSGTNYGYTF
14 TRBJ2-1 TRBV9 . few TGTGCCAGCAGCGCCTCCATCGACTACAATGAGCAGTTCTTC CASSASIDYNEQFF
13 TRBJ2-1 TRBV2 . . TGTGCCAGCAGATCCGGACTGAACAATGAGCAGTTCTTC CASRSGLNNEQFF
14 TRBJ1-3 TRBV9 . . TGTGCCAGCAGCCCTATAACCTCTGGAAACACCATATATTTT CASSPITSGNTIYF
11 TRBJ1-4 TRBV20-1 . . TGCAGTGCTAGGGTGGGGGAAAAACTGTTTTTT CSARVGEKLFF
14 TRBJ1-2 TRBV2 TRBD1 . TGTGCCAGCAGTGTACAGGGGTCAGACTATGGCTACACCTTC CASSVQGSDYGYTF
14 TRBJ1-5 TRBV6-6 . . TGTGCCAGCAGTTACCGTCAGGCAAATCAGCCCCAGCATTTT CASSYRQANQPQHF
15 TRBJ2-6 TRBV19 . . TGTGCCAGTAGTATTATCCGCTCTGGGGCCAACGTCCTGACTTTC CASSIIRSGANVLTF
14 TRBJ2-5 TRBV4-2 . . TGTGCCAGCAGCCAAAGAGCGGTTGGGGAGACCCAGTACTTC CASSQRAVGETQYF
16 TRBJ2-3 TRBV7-9 . . TGTGCCAGCAGCTTAGGGACAGCTCGGCAAACATATACGCAGTATTTT CASSLGTARQTYTQYF
15 TRBJ1-3 TRBV5-4 . . TGTGCCAGCAGCTTGGAGGAGGGGAAAGGAAACACCATATATTTT CASSLEEGKGNTIYF
13 TRBJ1-1 TRBV20-1 . . TGCAGTGCTAGTAGCAGGCTCGGTGGTGAAGCTTTCTTT CSASSRLGGEAFF
15 TRBJ1-6 TRBV5-5 . . TGTGCCAGCAGCGGGGGTACGGGGTACGGTTCACCCCTCCACTTT CASSGGTGYGSPLHF
13 TRBJ2-7 TRBV9 . . TGTGCCAGCAGCGTAGAGGTAGCGAACGAGCAGTACTTC CASSVEVANEQYF
13 TRBJ1-6 TRBV3-1/TRBV3-2 . . TGTGCCAGCAGCTCAGATCCCGGTTCACCCCTCCACTTT CASSSDPGSPLHF
18 TRBJ2-6 TRBV7-9 . . TGTGCCAGCAGGCTGGGGGGACAGATCAGTTCTGGGGCCAACGTCCTGACTTTC CASRLGGQISSGANVLTF
13 TRBJ1-1 TRBV6-5 TRBD1 . TGTGCCAGCAGTCTGACAGGGCAGACTGAAGCTTTCTTT CASSLTGQTEAFF
18 TRBJ2-1 TRBV4-1 TRBD1 . TGCGCCAGCAGCCCCCATCAGCGCGGGACAGGGGGAGACAATGAGCAGTTCTTC CASSPHQRGTGGDNEQFF
16 TRBJ2-2 TRBV9 TRBD2 . TGTGCCAGCAGCGTAGGGACTAGCGGTAACACCGGGGAGCTGTTTTTT CASSVGTSGNTGELFF
15 TRBJ1-4 TRBV18 . . TGTGCCAGCTCACCCCGGACGGGGGAGAATGAAAAACTGTTTTTT CASSPRTGENEKLFF
15 TRBJ2-5 TRBV5-1 TRBD2 . TGCGCCAGCAGCTTGATCACACTAGCGCGGGAGACCCAGTACTTC CASSLITLARETQYF
16 TRBJ1-1 TRBV27 . . TGTGCCAGCCGAACGTCCCCAGGTGGGGGGGACACTGAAGCTTTCTTT CASRTSPGGGDTEAFF
16 TRBJ1-6 TRBV11-2 . once TGTGCCAGCAGCTTAGACCCTAGACCCTATAATTCACCCCTCCACTTT CASSLDPRPYNSPLHF
14 TRBJ2-7 TRBV11-2 . . TGTGCCAGCAGCTTAGCCGGGACGGCCTACGAGCAGTACTTC CASSLAGTAYEQYF
14 TRBJ1-5 TRBV19 TRBD1 . TGTGCCAGTAGTACCGGGACAGGGAGTCAGCCCCAGCATTTT CASSTGTGSQPQHF
15 TRBJ2-1 TRBV11-3 . . TGTGCCAGCAGCTTTTCGGGGCTCGACTACAATGAGCAGTTCTTC CASSFSGLDYNEQFF
13 TRBJ1-2 TRBV27 . . TGTGCCAGCAGTTTCGGGCAGGCAACGGGCTACACCTTC CASSFGQATGYTF
15 TRBJ1-1 TRBV6-5 . once TGTGCCAGCAGTAGGGGTGCGAAATTGAACACTGAAGCTTTCTTT CASSRGAKLNTEAFF
12 TRBJ2-3 TRBV18 . . TGTGCCAGCTCACCCACGGACGGCAATCAGTATTTT CASSPTDGNQYF
15 TRBJ1-2 TRBV20-1 . . TGCAGTGCTAGTCCTCGCGGGGGCGAGAGATATGGCTACACCTTC CSASPRGGERYGYTF
12 TRBJ2-1 TRBV2 . . TGTGCCAGCAGTGAAAGGGACAATGAGCAGTTCTTC CASSERDNEQFF
13 TRBJ2-7 TRBV6-5 . . TGTGCCGCTTCCCAGGGGTTGTCTTACGAGCAGTACTTC CAASQGLSYEQYF
14 TRBJ1-2 TRBV19 . . TGTGCCACCACGGCGGGGGCTACCCTCTATGGCTACACCTTC CATTAGATLYGYTF
12 TRBJ2-7 TRBV2 . . TGTGCCAGCAGTGACTTATCCTACGAGCAGTACTTC CASSDLSYEQYF